The present entry profiles one T cell receptor beta chain with its context. What it recognizes is unknown. TCRdb keeps only in-frame clones here, not all; method: immunoSEQ multiplex PCR. Of more than 90,000 clones listed, around 88% are singletons. Those with chemo-refractory metastatic non-small-cell lung cancer were treated with focal radiation combined with CTLA-4 blockade using ipilimumab. This record belongs to a study of radiotherapy plus CTLA-4 blockade in lung cancer. Background on the study: Across the patients, objective responses occurred in approximately 19%, and disease control in approximately 30%.

Germline CDR1 reads SGHRS; CDR2 reads YFSETQ. V gave up 3 bases and J gave up 7 bases, with 13 bases separating them. The CDR3 totals 13 residues. Study-wide points: Alongside interferon-beta, early blood T cell clone dynamics were reportedly the best predictor of response. In blood, after radiotherapy plus ipilimumab, tumor-derived TCR clones expanded.

The sequence was collected from a human donor with non-small cell lung cancer that progressed on radiotherapy plus ipilimumab. The rearrangement uses TRBV5-1 and TRBJ2-5; TRBD2 might be the D (5 bases). Sequences were derived from peripheral blood, sampled from a patient treated with radiotherapy plus ipilimumab. CDR3 residues: CASSSAGEGTQYF. CDR3 nucleotides: TGCGCCAGCAGCTCTGCGGGTGAGGGGACCCAGTACTTC.